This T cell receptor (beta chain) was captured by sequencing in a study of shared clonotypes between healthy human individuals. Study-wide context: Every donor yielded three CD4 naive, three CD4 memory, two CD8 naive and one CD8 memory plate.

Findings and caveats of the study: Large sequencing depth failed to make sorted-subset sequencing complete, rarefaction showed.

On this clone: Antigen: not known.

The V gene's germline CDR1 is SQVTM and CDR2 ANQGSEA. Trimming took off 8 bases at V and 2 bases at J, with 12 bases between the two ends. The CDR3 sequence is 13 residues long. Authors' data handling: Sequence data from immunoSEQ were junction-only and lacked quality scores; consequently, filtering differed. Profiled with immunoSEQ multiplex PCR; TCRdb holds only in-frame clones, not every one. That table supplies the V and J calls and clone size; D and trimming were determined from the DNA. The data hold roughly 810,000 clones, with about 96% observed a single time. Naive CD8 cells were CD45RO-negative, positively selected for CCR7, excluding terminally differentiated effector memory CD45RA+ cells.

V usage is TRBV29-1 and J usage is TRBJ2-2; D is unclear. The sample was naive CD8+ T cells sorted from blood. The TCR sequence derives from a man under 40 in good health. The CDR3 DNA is TGCAGCTCTCGCGTGACCAACACCGGGGAGCTGTTTTTT. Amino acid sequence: CSSRVTNTGELFF.